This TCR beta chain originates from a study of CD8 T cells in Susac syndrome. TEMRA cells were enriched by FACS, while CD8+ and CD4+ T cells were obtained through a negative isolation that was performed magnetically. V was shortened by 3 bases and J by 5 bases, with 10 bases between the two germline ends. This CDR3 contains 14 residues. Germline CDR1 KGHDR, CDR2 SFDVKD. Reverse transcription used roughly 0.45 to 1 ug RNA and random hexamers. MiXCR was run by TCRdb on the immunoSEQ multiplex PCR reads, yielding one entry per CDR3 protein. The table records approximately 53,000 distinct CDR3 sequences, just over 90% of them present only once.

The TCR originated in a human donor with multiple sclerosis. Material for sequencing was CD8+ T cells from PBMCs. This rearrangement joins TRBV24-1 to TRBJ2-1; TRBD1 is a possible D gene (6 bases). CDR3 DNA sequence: TGTGCCACCAGTGATCCCGGGACAAACAATGAGCAGTTCTTC. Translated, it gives CATSDPGTNNEQFF.